The 7 T cell receptor beta chains in this list originate from one sample, sequenced in a study of post-analysis software for immune sequencing data. Unique molecular identifiers were carried by the TCR beta cDNA libraries. TCRdb reprocessed the PCR reads with MiXCR, giving one entry per CDR3 protein. Among approximately 730,000 distinct CDR3 sequences listed, approximately 30% were seen once. No antigen is known for these receptors. General study points: Comparison of patients with controls showed about 5 TRBV segments more frequent in patients, TRBV5-6, TRBV5-1 and TRBV20-1 among them.

Sequencing was performed on blood. These receptors were obtained from a girl aged 5 to 17 with multiple sclerosis.

This clonotype was detected a few times. This chain connects TRBV4-1 to TRBJ1-6, with D perhaps TRBD1 (5 bases). V lost 0 bases to trimming and J lost 6 bases, with 12 bases between them. The CDR3 loop spans 16 amino acids. The V gene's germline CDR1 is MGHRA and CDR2 YSYEKL. The CDR3 sequence is CASSQEYRQLNSPLHF. The CDR3 DNA is TGCGCCAGCAGCCAAGAGTACAGGCAACTTAATTCACCCCTCCACTTT.

In DNA form, the CDR3 reads TGTGCCAGCACCATCCGGGGTCCGGGCACTGAAGCTTTCTTT. Amino acids: CASTIRGPGTEAFF. The V call is TRBV6-5, the J call TRBJ1-1; D gene ambiguous. This CDR3 has 14 amino acids. Per germline, CDR1 MNHEY and CDR2 SVGAGI. V gave up 7 bases and J gave up 4 bases, with 16 bases separating them.

This chain uses TRBV10-3 with TRBJ2-1, with 9 bases lining up with TRBD2. The CDR3 runs to 19 residues. Germline loops: CDR1 ENHRY, CDR2 SYGVKD. The V and J ends lost 1 base and 7 bases, in that order; junction bases with no gene match: 17. CDR3 nucleotides: TGTGCCATCAGTGAGTTCATGGGAAATGGACTAGCGTTTTTAAATGAGCAGTTCTTC. Its protein is CAISEFMGNGLAFLNEQFF.

The chain is built from TRBV15 and TRBJ2-1; the D gene is possibly TRBD1 (7 bases). Trimming took 0 bases from V and 7 from J, leaving 16 bases between them. The CDR3 is 16 amino acids. Germline-derived CDR1 and CDR2 are LNHNV and YYDKDF (reference sequence). The CDR3 DNA follows: TGTGCCACCAGCAGAGAGGCAGGGGGGTGGCCGAATGAGCAGTTCTTC. Its protein product is CATSREAGGWPNEQFF. The whole variable domain, remainder taken from reference TRBV15 and TRBJ2-1, is DAMVIQNPRYQVTQFGKPVTLSCSQTLNHNVMYWYQQKSSQAPKLLFHYYDKDFNNEADTPDNFQSRRPNTSFCFLDIRSPGLGDTAMYLCATSREAGGWPNEQFFGPGTRLTVL.

This clonotype was detected a few times. The rearrangement uses TRBV29-1 and TRBJ2-4; D not certain. Germline values: CDR1 SQVTM, CDR2 ANQGSEA. The CDR3 runs to 13 residues. V was clipped by 7 bases and J by 8 bases, with 18 bases between them. The CDR3 sequence: CSARGGQRDIQYF. The CDR3 coding sequence is TGCAGCGCCAGAGGTGGGCAACGGGACATTCAGTACTTC.

The V gene is TRBV7-2, the J gene TRBJ2-7, with D perhaps matching TRBD2 (6 bases). This CDR3 is built from 14 residues. Trimming cost V 3 bases and J 12 bases, with 21 bases left between them. CDR1 is SGHTA and CDR2 is FQGNSA in the germline V gene. This CDR3 is CASSLDGRMAWTYF. DNA of the CDR3: TGTGCCAGCAGCTTGGACGGGAGAATGGCTTGGACGTACTTC.

This clonotype has just a few counts. The J gene is TRBJ1-1, the V gene TRBV4-1, with TRBD1 matching over 10 bases. The CDR3 is made up of 18 amino acids. From germline, CDR1 is MGHRA and CDR2 YSYEKL. The J segment lost 1 base and the V segment lost 4 bases, leaving 12 bases of the junction unmatched. In DNA, the CDR3 is TGCGCCAGCAGCCGAGTCCCCGGGACAGGGGTTGCGAACACTGAAGCTTTCTTT. This sequence encodes CASSRVPGTGVANTEAFF.